This T cell receptor beta chain was found in a study of blood T cell repertoires in COVID-19. Overall study: PBMCs, B-cell-depleted T cells, or T cells were the source of the cDNA or gDNA that made up the material.

Clones were sequenced by immunoSEQ multiplex PCR, and TCRdb holds only the in-frame ones, with some missing. The data show about 380,000 clones, with 85% to 90% seen just once and 1.2% held by the top ten. Germline-derived CDR1 and CDR2 are SEHNR and FQNEAQ (reference sequence). V was clipped by 7 bases and J by 4 bases, with 13 bases between them. The CDR3 is made up of 13 amino acids. Sample: PBMCs or T cells enriched from blood (not recorded which). The clonotype originates from a woman between 18 and 30 years old who had recovered from COVID-19. J is TRBJ1-2 and V is TRBV7-9; D possibly corresponds to TRBD1 (5 bases). The CDR3 region has the DNA TGTGCCAGCACCGTGGGGCAGCCCTATGGCTACACCTTC. It codes for CASTVGQPYGYTF.